The next 24 T cell receptor beta chains were all read from a single sample in a study of early T cells in non-severe SARS-CoV-2 infection. TCRdb re-derived calls from the 5' RACE reads in MiXCR, one entry per CDR3 protein. Seen here are 100,000 to 150,000 distinct CDR3 sequences, 14% to 15% observed once, and the top ten hold 21%. Sequenced input: whole blood. Receptors were obtained from an adult who was a healthcare worker with PCR-confirmed SARS-CoV-2 infection or an uninfected control (not recorded which).

V is TRBV9 and J is TRBJ1-6; D unresolved. V lost 0 bases to trimming and J lost 7 bases, with 11 bases between them. Per the germline V gene, CDR1 is SGDLS and CDR2 is YYNGEE. The CDR3 sequence is 15 residues long. CDR3 sequence (DNA): TGTGCCAGCAGCGTAGGGCAGAACGAAAATTCACCCCTCCACTTT. Translating gives CASSVGQNENSPLHF.

This clonotype was counted between two and nine times. This CDR3 is CASRAQGGTEAFF. The CDR3 nucleotides are TGCGCCAGCAGAGCCCAGGGCGGCACTGAAGCTTTCTTT. The V and J genes are TRBV4-1 and TRBJ1-1; D may be TRBD1 (5 bases). The CDR3 sequence is 13 residues long. V dropped 6 bases and J dropped 4 bases, with 12 bases sitting between them. Germline V gene sequence: CDR1 MGHRA, CDR2 YSYEKL.

This clonotype came up a few times. This chain connects TRBV12-5 to TRBJ2-1, with a weak D call TRBD2 (5 bases). Deletions cut 0 bases from V and 7 bases from J, with 19 bases between. This CDR3 is built from 17 residues. CDR1 is LGHNT and CDR2 is FRNRAP in the germline V gene. The CDR3 protein is CASGLVVARPGENEQFF. The DNA for the CDR3 is TGTGCTAGTGGTTTGGTTGTGGCCAGGCCCGGGGAAAATGAGCAGTTCTTC.

This clonotype was observed a few times. The rearrangement uses TRBV7-9 and TRBJ1-1; 12 nucleotides match TRBD1. V dropped 1 base and J dropped 11; count of bases not matched to a gene: 5. Germline CDR1 SEHNR, CDR2 FQNEAQ (reference sequence). The CDR3 runs 14 residues. CDR3 loop: CASSLVRDRGLAFF. The CDR3 nucleotides read TGTGCCAGCAGCTTAGTCCGGGACAGGGGGCTCGCTTTCTTT.

This clonotype was picked up a small number of times. The V and J genes are TRBV10-3 and TRBJ2-1; either TRBD1 or TRBD2 may supply D (6 bases each). Trimming left V 0 bases short and J 6 bases short, with 9 bases between. Germline CDR1 and CDR2: ENHRY and SYGVKD. CDR3 length equals 14 residues. For the CDR3, the DNA is TGTGCCATCAGTGAGTCTGGGGGGCTCAATGAGCAGTTCTTC. Protein product: CAISESGGLNEQFF.

V usage is TRBV5-1 and J usage is TRBJ1-1; unclear D gene. Germline V gene data show CDR1 as SGHRS and CDR2 as YFSETQ. CDR3 length: 14 amino acids. V lost 3 bases and J lost 0, with 9 bases in between. In DNA form, the CDR3 reads TGCGCCAGCAGCTATCAGGACCTGAACACTGAAGCTTTCTTT. Its translation is CASSYQDLNTEAFF.

CDR3 nucleotide sequence: TGTGCCTGCTTGGGTGGTCCAAGCTCCTATAATTCACCCCTCCACTTT. Its protein product is CACLGGPSSYNSPLHF. The V call is TRBV30, the J call TRBJ1-6; no clear D gene. The CDR3 covers 16 residues. The ends were cut back, 6 bases at V and 0 bases at J, with 15 bases in the middle. The germline gives CDR1 GTSNPN, CDR2 SVGIG (reference sequence).

J is TRBJ1-2 and V is TRBV27; 8 bases fit TRBD1. The length of the CDR3 is 13 residues. Germline CDR1 reads MNHEY; CDR2 reads SMNVEV (reference sequence). The V segment lost 5 bases and the J segment 7 bases; nucleotides outside the gene matches: 6. CDR3 nucleotides: TGTGCCAGCAGTATCCAGGGGGCGGCTGGCTACACCTTC. Protein product: CASSIQGAAGYTF.

This clonotype occurred a few times. J is TRBJ1-1 and V is TRBV20-1; D not resolved. This CDR3 is built from 12 residues. The germline CDR1 and CDR2 sequences are DFQATT and SNEGSKA (reference sequence). Trimming removed 6 bases at V and 6 bases at J, with 14 bases between. In DNA form, the CDR3 reads TGCAGTGCGCCAAATAAAGCCCCTGAAGCTTTCTTT. Protein sequence: CSAPNKAPEAFF.

The chain recombines TRBV15 with TRBJ1-6; D remains ambiguous. The CDR3 is made up of 14 amino acids. Germline lookup yields CDR1 LNHNV and CDR2 YYDKDF (reference sequence). V gave up 5 bases and J gave up 10 bases, with 15 bases separating them. CDR3 nucleotide sequence: TGTGCCACCAGCCCCCTTGCGGAGGGCTCACCCCTCCACTTT. It specifies CATSPLAEGSPLHF. Complete variable domain (other parts from reference TRBV15 and TRBJ1-6): DAMVIQNPRYQVTQFGKPVTLSCSQTLNHNVMYWYQQKSSQAPKLLFHYYDKDFNNEADTPDNFQSRRPNTSFCFLDIRSPGLGDTAMYLCATSPLAEGSPLHFGNGTRLTVT.

This chain links TRBV7-3 with TRBJ2-2; D gene unclear. The germline V and J ends were trimmed by 5 bases and 3 bases, with 7 bases remaining between them. The CDR3 is made up of 13 amino acids. Looked up from germline, CDR1 is SGHTA and CDR2 is FQGTGA. The CDR3 spells CASSPRDTGELFF. The CDR3 DNA sequence: TGTGCCAGCAGCCCCCGGGACACCGGGGAGCTGTTTTTT.

This sequence joins TRBV6-5 and TRBJ2-1, with 11 bases lining up with TRBD1. CDR1 is MNHEY and CDR2 is SVGAGI in the germline V gene. The CDR3 sequence is 15 residues long. Trimming at V came to 6 bases and at J to 3 bases, leaving 4 bases not matched to a gene. The CDR3 DNA follows: TGTGCCAGCAGGGGGACAGGGGGAGGCTACAATGAGCAGTTCTTC. Translating it yields CASRGTGGGYNEQFF.

V gene TRBV5-1 combines with J gene TRBJ1-1, with a possible D match to TRBD1 (5 bases). Germline V gene lookup returns CDR1 SGHRS and CDR2 YFSETQ. Trimming cost V 0 bases and J 4 bases, with 13 bases left between them. The CDR3 has 15 residues. The CDR3 protein is CASSLALSGGTEAFF. The CDR3, as DNA: TGCGCCAGCAGCTTGGCGCTTTCGGGGGGCACTGAAGCTTTCTTT.

The rearrangement uses TRBV12-3 or TRBV12-4 and TRBJ1-1, with no clear D. CDR3 length equals 13 residues. V dropped 3 bases and J dropped 4 bases, with 9 bases sitting between them. The CDR3 DNA reads as TGTGCCAGCAGTTTGAGAGGGTCCACTGAAGCTTTCTTT. Its protein is CASSLRGSTEAFF.

CDR3 sequence reads: CAIGGSDQPQHF. As DNA, the CDR3 is TGTGCCATCGGGGGGAGCGATCAGCCCCAGCATTTT. The rearrangement joins TRBV10-3 to TRBJ1-5; maybe TRBD1 (5 bases). Trimming left V 8 bases short and J 5 bases short, with 10 bases between. The V gene's germline CDR1 is ENHRY and CDR2 SYGVKD. The CDR3 extends over 12 amino acids.

Only a few counts were recorded for this clonotype. The J gene is TRBJ1-3, the V gene TRBV12-3 or TRBV12-4; TRBD1 matches 8 bases. The CDR3 has 14 residues. Trimming at V came to 6 bases and at J to 0 bases, leaving 1 base not matched to a gene. CDR3: CASRGTGSGNTIYF. CDR3 in DNA: TGTGCCAGCAGAGGGACAGGCTCTGGAAACACCATATATTTT.

This clonotype has a count of ten or more. The V and J genes are TRBV9 and TRBJ2-3; D not certain. V was pared by 0 bases and J by 2 bases, with 7 bases between. Germline V lookup: CDR1 SGDLS, CDR2 YYNGEE. The CDR3 is made up of 14 amino acids. CDR3 coding DNA: TGTGCCAGCAGCGTAGGGGATCTCACAGATACGCAGTATTTT. It is translated as CASSVGDLTDTQYF.

This clonotype was picked up many times. This chain joins TRBV7-6 and TRBJ2-5; tentative D call: TRBD1 (6 bases). V lost 5 bases, J lost 0 bases, and 10 bases lay in between. Germline lookup yields CDR1 SGHVS and CDR2 FNYEAQ. This CDR3 has 14 amino acids. The CDR3 nucleotides read TGTGCCAGCAGCACCGGGACACACCAAGAGACCCAGTACTTC. Its protein is CASSTGTHQETQYF.

This clonotype was recorded at least ten times. V usage is TRBV3-1 and J usage is TRBJ1-6; unclear D gene. The V end was cut by 0 bases, the J end by 6 bases, with 3 bases between. CDR1 is LGHDT and CDR2 is YNNKEL in the germline V gene (reference sequence). The CDR3 loop spans 13 amino acids. CDR3 loop: CASSQEPNSPLHF. CDR3 coding DNA: TGTGCCAGCAGCCAAGAACCTAATTCACCCCTCCACTTT.

In its sample, this clonotype was seen many times. This CDR3 is CASSQTGYEQYF. CDR3 nucleotide sequence: TGTGCCAGCAGTCAAACAGGGTACGAGCAGTACTTC. The V call is TRBV28, the J call TRBJ2-7, with D possibly TRBD1 on 6 matching bases. V shed 5 bases and J shed 4 bases, with 9 bases lying between them. Germline V lookup: CDR1 MDHEN, CDR2 SYDVKM. The CDR3 sequence is 12 residues long.

J is TRBJ2-3 and V is TRBV3-1, with D uncertain. Germline assignment: CDR1 LGHDT and CDR2 YNNKEL (reference sequence). Trimming took 2 bases from V and 2 from J, leaving 14 bases between them. The CDR3 runs 16 residues. The CDR3 sequence: CASSQSYRILTDTQYF. The CDR3, as DNA: TGTGCCAGCAGCCAATCATACAGAATCCTCACAGATACGCAGTATTTT.

The chain joins TRBV18 to TRBJ2-5, with D possibly being TRBD2 (6 bases). There are 15 residues in the CDR3. Trimming took 0 bases from V and 5 from J, leaving 13 bases between them. Looked up from germline, CDR1 is KGHSH and CDR2 is LQKENI. CDR3 region: CASSPPRASEETQYF. The CDR3 coding sequence is TGTGCCAGCTCACCACCCCGTGCTAGCGAGGAGACCCAGTACTTC.

The rearrangement joins TRBV7-8 to TRBJ2-2; 8 nucleotides align to TRBD1. V lost 8 bases to trimming and J lost 5 bases; unmatched junction nucleotides: 7. Per the germline V gene, CDR1 is SGHVS and CDR2 is FQNEAQ. The CDR3 consists of 14 residues. CDR3 protein: CASLQGDWTGELFF. CDR3 bases: TGTGCCAGCCTACAGGGGGACTGGACCGGGGAGCTGTTTTTT.

V is TRBV7-8 and J is TRBJ1-1; 8 bases are shared with TRBD1. From germline, CDR1 is SGHVS and CDR2 FQNEAQ. The V and J ends lost 3 bases and 2 bases, in that order; junction bases with no gene match: 5. There are 15 residues in the CDR3. The CDR3 sequence: CASSFPGQVNTEAFF. In DNA, the CDR3 is TGTGCCAGCAGCTTCCCGGGACAGGTCAACACTGAAGCTTTCTTT.